These 21 T cell receptor beta chains were all obtained from the same sample, sequenced in a study of T cell responses to AZD1222 COVID-19 vaccine. Profiling relied on immunoSEQ multiplex PCR, and the TCRdb table lists in-frame clones only, not all of them. The data contain 100,000 to 150,000 clones, about 90% of them singletons. Sequences were derived from peripheral blood, sampled on day 0 of AZD1222 vaccination. The receptors here all came from an adult in good health.

This chain connects TRBV5-6 to TRBJ2-5, with D perhaps TRBD2 (6 bases). The CDR3 contains 14 residues. The germline V and J ends were trimmed by 0 bases and 4 bases, with 10 bases remaining between them. Germline V gene data show CDR1 as SGHDT and CDR2 as YYEEEE. CDR3 in amino acids: CASSLAGVGETQYF. The CDR3 DNA is TGTGCCAGCAGCTTGGCGGGAGTGGGAGAGACCCAGTACTTC. The whole variable domain, remainder taken from reference TRBV5-6 and TRBJ2-5, is DAGVTQSPTHLIKTRGQQVTLRCSPKSGHDTVSWYQQALGQGPQFIFQYYEEEERQRGNFPDRFSGHQFPNYSSELNVNALLLGDSALYLCASSLAGVGETQYFGPGTRLLVL.

The chain recombines TRBV28 with TRBJ2-1; TRBD2 agrees at 7 bases. Germline trimming cut 3 bases from V and 8 bases from J; bases unmatched to any gene: 10. CDR3 length equals 15 residues. CDR1 and CDR2 from the germline V gene are MDHEN and SYDVKM. The CDR3 loop reads CASSFWGRAPDEQFF. CDR3 bases: TGTGCCAGCAGTTTTTGGGGGAGGGCCCCTGATGAGCAGTTCTTC.

The CDR3 sequence is CASRPGPSHYEQYF. CDR3 in DNA: TGTGCCAGCAGGCCAGGACCGTCTCACTACGAGCAGTACTTC. The J gene is TRBJ2-7, the V gene TRBV28; D call uncertain. The germline V gene has CDR1 MDHEN and CDR2 SYDVKM. The CDR3 covers 14 residues. Trimming took off 6 bases at V and 3 bases at J, with 15 bases between the two ends.

The chain carries TRBV21-1 and TRBJ1-2. TRBV21-1 is a pseudogene locus. There are 13 residues in the CDR3. For the CDR3, the DNA is TGTGCCAGCAGCAAAAAGCTGGGCTATGGCTACACCTTC. Amino acid sequence: CASSKKLGYGYTF.

The chain joins TRBV11-2 to TRBJ1-2, with D tentatively TRBD1 (5 bases). The germline V gene has CDR1 SGHAT and CDR2 FQNNGV. The V end lost 1 base, the J end lost 12 bases, and 12 bases lay between the germline ends. The CDR3 runs 12 residues. The CDR3 DNA is TGTGCCAGCAGCTTAGGATCAAGGGACGACACCTTC. Translation: CASSLGSRDDTF.

The rearrangement links TRBV5-6 to TRBJ1-1; 9 bases align to TRBD1. This CDR3 has 16 residues. Per germline, CDR1 SGHDT and CDR2 YYEEEE. With 2 bases clipped from V and 6 bases from J, the junction kept 11 bases outside the gene matches. CDR3 coding DNA: TGTGCCAGCAGCTTATTTCGACAGGGGGTTGTAGCTGAAGCTTTCTTT. This sequence encodes CASSLFRQGVVAEAFF.

The CDR3 DNA sequence: TGTGCCAGCAGATCGACTAGCGGGGACGATACGCAGTATTTT. The encoded protein is CASRSTSGDDTQYF. The V gene is TRBV6-5, the J gene TRBJ2-3, with 11 nucleotides matching TRBD2. The CDR3 loop spans 14 amino acids. The V and J ends lost 6 bases and 6 bases, in that order; junction bases with no gene match: 5. The germline V gene encodes CDR1 MNHEY and CDR2 SVGAGI.

The rearrangement uses TRBV9 and TRBJ2-7; 8 nucleotides align to TRBD2. The length of the CDR3 is 15 residues. With 0 bases clipped from V and 3 bases from J, the junction kept 5 bases outside the gene matches. In germline, CDR1 is SGDLS, CDR2 YYNGEE. CDR3 sequence: CASSVEGSGSYEQYF. In DNA form, the CDR3 reads TGTGCCAGCAGCGTAGAAGGCAGCGGGAGCTACGAGCAGTACTTC.

The V and J genes are TRBV11-2 and TRBJ2-2; D unresolved. V gave up 5 bases and J gave up 4 bases, with 17 bases separating them. The CDR3 has 16 amino acids. CDR1 and CDR2 from the germline V gene are SGHAT and FQNNGV. The CDR3 sequence: CASSGSGSKGTGELFF. The CDR3 bases are TGTGCCAGCAGCGGGTCGGGTTCGAAGGGCACCGGGGAGCTGTTTTTT.

The CDR3 region is CASSPTDRPMNTEAFF. The DNA of the CDR3 is TGCGCCAGCAGCCCGACGGACCGGCCAATGAACACTGAAGCTTTCTTT. The rearrangement links TRBV5-1 to TRBJ1-1; D is unresolved. Per the germline V gene, CDR1 is SGHRS and CDR2 is YFSETQ. The CDR3 has 16 residues. Trimming stripped 4 bases from V and 0 bases from J, with 16 bases between.

The chain is built from TRBV20-1 and TRBJ1-3; TRBD1 matches 9 bases. Germline loops: CDR1 DFQATT, CDR2 SNEGSKA (reference sequence). Losses at the gene ends were 3 bases for V and 0 bases for J; bases not matched to a gene: 3. The length of the CDR3 is 15 residues. Written as DNA, the CDR3 is TGCAGTGCTAGTCCACAGGGGGCCTCTGGAAACACCATATATTTT. Amino acids: CSASPQGASGNTIYF.

This rearrangement joins TRBV4-1 to TRBJ1-6; TRBD1 agrees at 7 bases. Germline CDR1 is MGHRA and CDR2 is YSYEKL. The V and J ends lost 1 base and 7 bases, in that order; junction bases with no gene match: 7. This CDR3 region has 16 residues. This CDR3 reads CASSQGTTGSNSPLHF. DNA of the CDR3: TGCGCCAGCAGCCAAGGGACGACAGGGAGCAATTCACCCCTCCACTTT.

The chain uses TRBV11-2 and TRBJ1-6; D possibly corresponds to TRBD1 (5 bases). CDR3 size: 16 residues. Trimming stripped 3 bases from V and 5 bases from J, with 14 bases between. Per germline, CDR1 SGHAT and CDR2 FQNNGV. Written as DNA, the CDR3 is TGTGCCAGCAGCTTTGTGGGGGGGGTACATAATTCACCCCTCCACTTT. It encodes CASSFVGGVHNSPLHF.

V and J are TRBV27 and TRBJ2-7; perhaps TRBD1 as D (6 bases). CDR3 length equals 16 residues. CDR1 MNHEY and CDR2 SMNVEV come from the germline V gene (reference sequence). Trimming stripped 2 bases from V and 2 bases from J, with 16 bases between. The CDR3: CASSLIPQGPTYEQYF. The CDR3 DNA is TGTGCCAGCAGTTTAATCCCCCAGGGGCCCACCTACGAGCAGTACTTC.

The chain has TRBV6-5 and TRBJ1-5, with D maybe TRBD1 (6 bases). CDR1 MNHEY and CDR2 SVGAGI come from the germline V gene. V was clipped by 8 bases and J by 1 base, with 9 bases between them. The CDR3 is 13 residues long. The CDR3 DNA sequence: TGTGCCAGCCAGGGGTTAAGCAATCAGCCCCAGCATTTT. Protein sequence: CASQGLSNQPQHF.

In this sample, this clone turned up once. This chain uses TRBV9 with TRBJ2-3, with 10 bases matching TRBD2. Germline CDR1 reads SGDLS; CDR2 reads YYNGEE. The CDR3 length is 18 residues. V lost 4 bases and J lost 2; bases outside the gene matches: 13. Here the CDR3 reads CASSPPSWLAGVTDTQYF. For the CDR3, the DNA is TGTGCCAGCAGCCCCCCGAGCTGGCTAGCGGGAGTCACAGATACGCAGTATTTT. Based on the CDR3 plus reference TRBV9 and TRBJ2-3, the full variable domain is DSGVTQTPKHLITATGQRVTLRCSPRSGDLSVYWYQQSLDQGLQFLIQYYNGEERAKGNILERFSAQQFPDLHSELNLSSLELGDSALYFCASSPPSWLAGVTDTQYFGPGTRLTVL.

The chain combines TRBV12-3 or TRBV12-4 with TRBJ1-1, with D hard to call. The ends were cut back, 5 bases at V and 1 base at J, with 2 bases in the middle. The CDR3 contains 11 residues. CDR3 in amino acids: CASSPNTEAFF. The DNA of the CDR3 is TGTGCCAGCAGTCCGAACACTGAAGCTTTCTTT.

The chain links TRBV21-1 to TRBJ2-7; TRBD2 is the table's D call and was not checked against the DNA. TRBV21-1 is shown as a pseudogene. This CDR3 spans 14 amino acids. CDR3 amino acids: CATDRGGGRYEQYF. The CDR3 DNA is TGTGCCACCGATCGGGGTGGCGGGAGGTACGAGCAGTACTTC.

This clone occurred once. The chain is built from TRBV5-1 and TRBJ2-4; 10 bases agree with TRBD1. Per the germline V gene, CDR1 is SGHRS and CDR2 is YFSETQ. The length of the CDR3 is 14 residues. V was pared by 4 bases and J by 5 bases, with 3 bases of the junction left unmatched. CDR3 sequence (DNA): TGCGCCAGCAGCCGGGACAGGGGTGAAAACATTCAGTACTTC. It yields the protein CASSRDRGENIQYF.

The rearrangement links TRBV7-2 to TRBJ1-1; D is unresolved. The CDR3 is 15 amino acids. The ends were cut back, 5 bases at V and 1 base at J, with 14 bases in the middle. Germline CDR1 is SGHTA and CDR2 is FQGNSA. CDR3 DNA sequence: TGTGCCAGCAGCCCTATTACAGTGAAGAACACTGAAGCTTTCTTT. Residues: CASSPITVKNTEAFF.

The J gene is TRBJ2-7, the V gene TRBV9, with D possibly TRBD2 on 5 matching bases. V gave up 4 bases and J gave up 2 bases, with 22 bases separating them. The CDR3 sequence is 17 residues long. CDR1 is SGDLS and CDR2 is YYNGEE in the germline V gene. The CDR3, as DNA: TGTGCCAGCAGCCCCCGGGGTAGCGTCCGCTACCCCTACGAGCAGTACTTC. Its translation: CASSPRGSVRYPYEQYF.